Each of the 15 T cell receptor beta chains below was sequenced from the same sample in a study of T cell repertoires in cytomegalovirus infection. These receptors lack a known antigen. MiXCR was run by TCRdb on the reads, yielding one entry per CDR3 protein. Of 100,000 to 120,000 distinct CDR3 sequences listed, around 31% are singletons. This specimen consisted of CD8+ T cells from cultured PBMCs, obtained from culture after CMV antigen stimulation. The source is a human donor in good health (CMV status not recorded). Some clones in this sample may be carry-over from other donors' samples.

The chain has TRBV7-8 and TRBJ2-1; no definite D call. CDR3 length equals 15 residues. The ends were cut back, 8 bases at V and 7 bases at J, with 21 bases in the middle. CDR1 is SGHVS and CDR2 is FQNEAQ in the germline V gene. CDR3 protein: CASSLRADLRNEQFF. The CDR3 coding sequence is TGTGCCAGCTCGCTAAGGGCAGATCTTCGGAATGAGCAGTTCTTC.

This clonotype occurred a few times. The chain's CDR3 is CASSQVAGHTGELFF. For the CDR3, the DNA is TGCGCCAGCAGTCAGGTAGCAGGGCACACCGGGGAGCTGTTTTTT. The chain is built from TRBV4-1 and TRBJ2-2; D is perhaps TRBD1 (5 bases). The CDR3 length is 15 residues. CDR1 MGHRA and CDR2 YSYEKL come from the germline V gene. V dropped 6 bases and J dropped 3 bases, with 14 bases sitting between them.

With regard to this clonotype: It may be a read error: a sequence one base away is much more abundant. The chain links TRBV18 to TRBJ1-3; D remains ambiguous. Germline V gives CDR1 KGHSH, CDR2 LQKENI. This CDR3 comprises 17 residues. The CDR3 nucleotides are TGTGCCAGCTCACCGTGGGGAGGAATGACCTCTAGAAACACCATATATTTT. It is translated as CASSPWGGMTSRNTIYF.

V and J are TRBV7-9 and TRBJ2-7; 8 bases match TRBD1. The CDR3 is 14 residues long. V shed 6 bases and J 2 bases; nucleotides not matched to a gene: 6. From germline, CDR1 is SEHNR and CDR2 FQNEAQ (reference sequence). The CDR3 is CASSPTGDPYEQYF. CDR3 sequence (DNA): TGTGCCAGCAGTCCGACAGGGGACCCCTACGAGCAGTACTTC.

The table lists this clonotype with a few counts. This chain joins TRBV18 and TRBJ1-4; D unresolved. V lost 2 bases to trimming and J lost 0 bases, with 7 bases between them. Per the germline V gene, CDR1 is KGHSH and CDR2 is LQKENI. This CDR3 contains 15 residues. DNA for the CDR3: TGTGCCAGCTCACCATCGGCCTCAACTAATGAAAAACTGTTTTTT. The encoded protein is CASSPSASTNEKLFF.

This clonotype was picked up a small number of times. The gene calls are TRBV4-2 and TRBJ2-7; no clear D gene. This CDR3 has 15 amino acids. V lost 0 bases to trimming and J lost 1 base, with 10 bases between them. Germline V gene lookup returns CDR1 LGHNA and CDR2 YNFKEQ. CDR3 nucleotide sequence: TGTGCCAGCAGCCAAGACGTTGACACGTCCTACGAGCAGTACTTC. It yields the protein CASSQDVDTSYEQYF.

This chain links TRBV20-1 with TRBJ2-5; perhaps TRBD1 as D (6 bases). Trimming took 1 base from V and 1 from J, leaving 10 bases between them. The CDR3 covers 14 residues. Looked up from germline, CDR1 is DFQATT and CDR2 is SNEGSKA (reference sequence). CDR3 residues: CSARAGAPQETQYF. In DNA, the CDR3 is TGCAGTGCTAGAGCAGGGGCGCCCCAAGAGACCCAGTACTTC.

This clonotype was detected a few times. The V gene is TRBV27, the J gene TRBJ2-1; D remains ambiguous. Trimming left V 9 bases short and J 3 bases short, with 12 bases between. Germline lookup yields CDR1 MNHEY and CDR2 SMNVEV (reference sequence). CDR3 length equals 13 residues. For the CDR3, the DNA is TGTGCCAGTCACCGGGCAGGCTACAATGAGCAGTTCTTC. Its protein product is CASHRAGYNEQFF.

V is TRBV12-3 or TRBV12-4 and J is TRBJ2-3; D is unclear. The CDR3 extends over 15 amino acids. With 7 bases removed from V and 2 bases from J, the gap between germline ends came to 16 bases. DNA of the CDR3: TGTGCCAGCACCCAAATCCTGAGTTACACAGATACGCAGTATTTT. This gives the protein CASTQILSYTDTQYF.

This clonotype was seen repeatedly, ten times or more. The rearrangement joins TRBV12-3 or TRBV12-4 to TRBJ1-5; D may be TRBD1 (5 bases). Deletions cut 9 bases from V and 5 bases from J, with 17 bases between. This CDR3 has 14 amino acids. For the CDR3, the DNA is TGTGCCAGTAGGCCGGAAGGGACCCATCAGCCCCAGCATTTT. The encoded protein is CASRPEGTHQPQHF.

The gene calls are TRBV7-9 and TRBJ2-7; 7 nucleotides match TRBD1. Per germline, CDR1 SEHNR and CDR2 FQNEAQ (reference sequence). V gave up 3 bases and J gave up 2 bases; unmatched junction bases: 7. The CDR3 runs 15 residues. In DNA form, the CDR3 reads TGTGCCAGCAGCTTCCCTGACAGGGTACCCTACGAGCAGTACTTC. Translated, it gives CASSFPDRVPYEQYF.

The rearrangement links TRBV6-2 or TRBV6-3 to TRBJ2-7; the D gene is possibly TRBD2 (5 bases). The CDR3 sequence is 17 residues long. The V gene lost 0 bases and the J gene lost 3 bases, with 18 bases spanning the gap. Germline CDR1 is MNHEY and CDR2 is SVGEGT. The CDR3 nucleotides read TGTGCCAGCAGTTACTCAATTACGGGATACCCTAACTACGAGCAGTACTTC. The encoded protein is CASSYSITGYPNYEQYF.

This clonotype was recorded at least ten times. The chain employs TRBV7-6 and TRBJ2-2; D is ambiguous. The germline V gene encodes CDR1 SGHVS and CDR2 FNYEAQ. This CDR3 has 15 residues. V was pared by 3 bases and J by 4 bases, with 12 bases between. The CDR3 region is CASSFAGIGTGELFF. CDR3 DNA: TGTGCCAGCAGCTTTGCAGGAATCGGCACCGGGGAGCTGTTTTTT.

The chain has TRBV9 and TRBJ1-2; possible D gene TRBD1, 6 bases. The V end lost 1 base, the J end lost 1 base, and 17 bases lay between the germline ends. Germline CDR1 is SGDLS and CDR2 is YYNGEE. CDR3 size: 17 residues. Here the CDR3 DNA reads TGTGCCAGCAGCGTATCTCTAGAGGGGGACTATAACTATGGCTACACCTTC. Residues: CASSVSLEGDYNYGYTF.

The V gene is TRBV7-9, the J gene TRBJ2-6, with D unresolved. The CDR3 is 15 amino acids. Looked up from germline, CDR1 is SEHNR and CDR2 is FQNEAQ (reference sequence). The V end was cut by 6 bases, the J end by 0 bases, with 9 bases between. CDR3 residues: CASRSSPSGANVLTF. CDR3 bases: TGTGCCAGCAGGAGCAGTCCCTCTGGGGCCAACGTCCTGACTTTC. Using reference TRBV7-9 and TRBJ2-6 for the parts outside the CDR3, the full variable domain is DTGVSQNPRHKITKRGQNVTFRCDPISEHNRLYWYRQTLGQGPEFLTYFQNEAQLEKSRLLSDRFSAERPKGSFSTLEIQRTEQGDSAMYLCASRSSPSGANVLTFGAGSRLTVL.